A single sample is the source of the 10 T cell receptor beta chains below, sequenced in a study of T cell repertoires in cytomegalovirus infection. TCRdb re-analysed the reads in MiXCR, keeping a single row per CDR3 protein. The sample contains 450,000 to 550,000 distinct CDR3 sequences, about 17% of which appear only once. Sequencing was done on a sample of CD8+ T cells from PBMCs. These receptors were obtained from a human donor in good health (CMV status not recorded). Some clones in this sample may be carry-over from other donors' samples.

This clonotype was counted only a few times. The chain recombines TRBV27 with TRBJ2-7; perhaps TRBD1 as D (5 bases). V lost 5 bases and J 5 bases, leaving 13 bases between the germline ends. Germline values: CDR1 MNHEY, CDR2 SMNVEV (reference sequence). This CDR3 has 13 amino acids. This chain's CDR3 is CASSILGVHEQYF. The DNA for the CDR3 is TGTGCCAGCAGTATATTAGGGGTCCACGAGCAGTACTTC.

There are many counts of this clonotype. V usage is TRBV4-1 and J usage is TRBJ2-1; 10 positions agree with TRBD2. V lost 1 base, J lost 4 bases, and 7 bases stayed unmatched. CDR3 length: 17 residues. The germline CDR1 and CDR2 sequences are MGHRA and YSYEKL. CDR3 nucleotide sequence: TGCGCCAGCAGCCAAGTTGTCGGACTAGCGGTTTACAATGAGCAGTTCTTC. This translates into CASSQVVGLAVYNEQFF.

This clonotype was seen more than once but under ten times. The V call is TRBV5-4, the J call TRBJ2-5; the D gene is possibly TRBD2 (5 bases). V lost 0 bases and J 5 bases, leaving 11 bases between the germline ends. There are 14 residues in the CDR3. Germline V CDR1 and CDR2: SGHNT, YYREEE (reference sequence). This CDR3 reads CASSLGTSSETQYF. For the CDR3, the DNA is TGTGCCAGCAGCTTGGGGACTTCAAGCGAGACCCAGTACTTC.

This clonotype has just a few counts. The V call is TRBV12-3 or TRBV12-4, the J call TRBJ2-7, with TRBD1 matching over 7 bases. With V trimmed by 5 bases and J by 3 bases, 7 bases remained unmatched. CDR3 length: 14 amino acids. The CDR3: CASSMVDRNYEQYF. The CDR3 region has the DNA TGTGCCAGCAGTATGGTGGACAGGAACTACGAGCAGTACTTC.

A few counts support this clonotype. The chain uses TRBV24-1 and TRBJ2-2, with D uncertain. The CDR3 loop spans 14 amino acids. CDR1 is KGHDR, CDR2 SFDVKD, per germline. V gave up 3 bases and J gave up 5 bases, with 9 bases separating them. The CDR3: CATSDNSGTGELFF. CDR3 nucleotides: TGTGCCACCAGTGATAACTCAGGAACCGGGGAGCTGTTTTTT.

This clonotype came up a few times. The genes are TRBV9 and TRBJ2-7; unclear D gene. Germline V lookup: CDR1 SGDLS, CDR2 YYNGEE. The CDR3 extends over 15 amino acids. V gave up 0 bases and J gave up 3 bases, with 13 bases separating them. For the CDR3, the DNA is TGTGCCAGCAGCGTAGTCGCAACCCCTCTCTACGAGCAGTACTTC. This gives the protein CASSVVATPLYEQYF.

In its sample, this clonotype was seen a few times. The gene calls are TRBV4-1 and TRBJ2-1; 8 positions match TRBD2. Germline-derived CDR1 and CDR2 are MGHRA and YSYEKL. Trimming cost V 1 base and J 7 bases; bases outside gene matches: 9. There are 16 residues in the CDR3. The CDR3 sequence: CASSQVSGGPGNEQFF. Written as DNA, the CDR3 is TGCGCCAGCAGCCAAGTTTCGGGGGGGCCTGGGAATGAGCAGTTCTTC.

This clonotype was seen many times. The chain is built from TRBV27 and TRBJ2-6, with TRBD1 matching 7 bases. CDR1 MNHEY and CDR2 SMNVEV come from the germline V gene (reference sequence). Trimming at V came to 5 bases and at J to 1 base, leaving 20 bases not matched to a gene. CDR3 length: 21 amino acids. In DNA form, the CDR3 reads TGTGCCAGCAGTCCGCGGACAGGACCCTACGATTATCCTTCTGGGGCCAACGTCCTGACTTTC. Translating gives CASSPRTGPYDYPSGANVLTF. Looking up the rest from reference TRBV27 and TRBJ2-6 gives the full variable domain: EAQVTQNPRYLITVTGKKLTVTCSQNMNHEYMSWYRQDPGLGLRQIYYSMNVEVTDKGDVPEGYKVSRKEKRNFPLILESPSPNQTSLYFCASSPRTGPYDYPSGANVLTFGAGSRLTVL.

With regard to this clonotype: This sequence may be a read error, since a much larger clone differs from it by one base. V usage is TRBV7-9 and J usage is TRBJ2-7; 9 bases align to TRBD1. CDR1 and CDR2 from the germline V gene are SEHNR and FQNEAQ (reference sequence). This CDR3 comprises 14 residues. CDR3 sequence: CVSSIGTGPYEQYF. The DNA of the CDR3 is TGTGTCAGCAGCATCGGGACAGGGCCCTACGAGCAGTACTTC.

This chain connects TRBV27 to TRBJ2-7; D remains ambiguous. This CDR3 has 13 residues. Germline V gene data show CDR1 as MNHEY and CDR2 as SMNVEV (reference sequence). Trimming cost V 6 bases and J 0 bases, with 9 bases left between them. The CDR3 DNA reads TGTGCCAGCAGCCTACATGACTCCTACGAGCAGTACTTC. It specifies CASSLHDSYEQYF.